The rows below give T cell receptor beta chains drawn from one sample of a study of blood T cells in healthy people across ages. TCRdb redid the calling of the 5' RACE reads with MiXCR, one entry per CDR3 protein. The sample has around 800,000 distinct CDR3 sequences, around 25% seen once; the top ten hold under 3%. These data were also filed under a second study, of T cells of mothers and their children.

Source material: blood. The source of these receptors is a boy aged 5-17 years in good health. Both conserved end residues are part of each CDR3. D genes are given only for firm matches. Not all rows give a size; the values are once, few, many and, for expanded clones, a class.

TRBJ2-1	TRBV5-4	TRBD1	14	-	TGTGCCAGCAGCCTAGGGGGCTCCCACAATGAGCAGTTCTTC	CASSLGGSHNEQFF
TRBJ2-3	TRBV20-1	TRBD2	14	-	TGCAGTGCTGGGGGGGACGGGGAAAGAGATACGCAGTATTTT	CSAGGDGERDTQYF
TRBJ2-6	TRBV10-3	-	17	-	TGTGCCATCAGTGTGGGGGAACGGTCCTCTGGGGCCAACGTCCTGACTTTC	CAISVGERSSGANVLTF
TRBJ2-7	TRBV5-1	TRBD2	15	-	TGCGCCAGCAGCTTGAGAGCGGGGGGCTATGAAGAGCAGTACTTC	CASSLRAGGYEEQYF
TRBJ2-5	TRBV7-2	-	12	few	TGTGCCAGCAGCTCCCGAGGAATGACCCAGTACTTC	CASSSRGMTQYF
TRBJ2-7	TRBV5-1	TRBD1	14	few	TGCGCCAGCAGCTTGGCGGGACAGAACTACGAGCAGTACTTC	CASSLAGQNYEQYF
TRBJ2-1	TRBV10-3	-	17	few	TGTGCCATCAGTGAGTTCCAGGGCGAAGTTACCTACAATGAGCAGTTCTTC	CAISEFQGEVTYNEQFF
TRBJ2-7	TRBV6-5	-	15	-	TGTGCCAGCAGTAGGGGAGGCAGGAGCTACTACGAGCAGTACTTC	CASSRGGRSYYEQYF
TRBJ1-4	TRBV12-3/TRBV12-4	-	14	-	TGTGCCAGCAGTTTAGACCCAGGCCTAGAAAAACTGTTTTTT	CASSLDPGLEKLFF
TRBJ2-5	TRBV29-1	-	16	few	TGCAGCGTAGCCTCCGGGACAGGGTATAGCGGGGAGGCCCAGTACTTC	CSVASGTGYSGEAQYF
TRBJ2-1	TRBV6-4	TRBD2	15	few	TGTGCCAGCAGTGTACTAGCGGGGGGCCGCAATGAGCAGTTCTTC	CASSVLAGGRNEQFF
TRBJ2-7	TRBV6-2/TRBV6-3	TRBD1	12	-	TGTGCCAGCAAGGACAGGGATTACGAGCAGTGCTTC	CASKDRDYEQCF
TRBJ2-1	TRBV6-5	TRBD2	18	-	TGTGCCAGCAGTTACTCTTTGCAAGCGGGGAGCTCCTACAATGAGCAGTTCTTC	CASSYSLQAGSSYNEQFF
TRBJ2-2	TRBV7-3	TRBD1	18	-	TGTGCCAGCAGCTTAAGTGGACAGGGGGCGCGGAACACCGGGGAGCTGTTTTTT	CASSLSGQGARNTGELFF
TRBJ2-1	TRBV13	-	13	many	TGTGCCAGCAGTCCCGGGGCGGACAATGAGCAGTTCTTC	CASSPGADNEQFF
TRBJ2-3	TRBV3-1	TRBD2	16	few	TGTGCCAGCAGCCCCCGGCTAGCGGGGGCCACAGATACGCAGTATTTT	CASSPRLAGATDTQYF